Listed below are T cell receptor beta chains from one sample, sequenced in a study of blood T cell repertoires in COVID-19. The repertoire was sequenced with immunoSEQ multiplex PCR; TCRdb's copy has only in-frame clones and lacks some. The data contain around 160,000 clones, approximately 80% of them singletons. Sequenced input: peripheral blood. These receptors were obtained from a man between 60 and 70 years old with active or convalescent COVID-19. CDR3s include the opening cysteine and the closing phenylalanine or tryptophan. The D gene is left open where the match is weak. Expanded clones are given a class, and other clones once, few, many or no size at all.

CDR3 protein | D gene | V gene | clone size
CASSLVPQLLSTDTQYF | - | TRBV7-9 | once
CASSPYRDMETQYF | - | TRBV18 | -
CASSLWDRDGYTF | TRBD1 | TRBV12-3/TRBV12-4 | -
CASSPDRGTGELFF | TRBD1 | TRBV7-9 | -
CASSVSRGFSGLNEKLFF | - | TRBV25-1 | few
CASSPGGYGYTF | - | TRBV5-6 | -
CASSYSGSYGYTF | - | TRBV5-4 | -
CATSRVREHEKLFF | - | TRBV15 | few
CASSQAPGTSGSYEQYF | TRBD2 | TRBV3-1/TRBV3-2 | -
CASSTYRGLNQPQHF | TRBD1 | TRBV28 | -
CAIKGLQALGYNEQFF | - | TRBV28 | once
CASTSNQGDEKLFF | TRBD1 | TRBV27 | -
CASSLEGGHEKLFF | - | TRBV5-4 | -
CASSSRQGPSQPQHF | TRBD1 | TRBV7-8 | medium-sized
CARSPDKGGLLVGLGGYTF | - | TRBV5-3 | few
CASSVDQGNYYEQYF | - | TRBV9 | -
CASSLELRAKNIQYF | - | TRBV5-8 | -
CASSPPGAGVGTDTQYF | TRBD2 | TRBV5-1 | -
CASTLGQGIYNEQFF | TRBD1 | TRBV27 | -